This note documents a single T cell receptor beta chain sequence. The source of the sample is a study of blood T cell repertoires in COVID-19. Original handling: It was from reference gene primer amplification that nucleated cell counts were estimated. Repertoires were generated with immunoSEQ multiplex PCR, while TCRdb's copy carries only in-frame clones and drops some. The V and J calls and the clone size are those of that table, but D and trimming were determined from the DNA. The table records fewer than 250,000 clones, nearly 90% of them present only once. The age range of participants was 18 to 89 years, with residence in around 22 US areas. Participants had their cohort set by participant-reported clinical history. Within 2 weeks of study entry, exposed participants had contacted a PCR-confirmed or clinician-diagnosed COVID-19 case. The CDR3 is made up of 14 amino acids. V lost 4 bases and J lost 8, with 17 bases in between. The germline gives CDR1 SEHNR, CDR2 FQNEAQ (reference sequence).

Material for sequencing was PBMCs or T cells enriched from blood (not recorded which). This clonotype was sampled from a man aged 30 to 45 who had been exposed to COVID-19. The V gene is TRBV7-9, the J gene TRBJ1-2, with no clear D. Here the CDR3 DNA reads TGTGCCAGCAGCTCCCTTGGGAGGGCGGAAGGCTACACCTTC. Translated: CASSSLGRAEGYTF.